This T cell receptor (beta chain) was identified in a study of cytomegalovirus exposure and HLA in healthy donors. Regarding this clone: Its antigen is currently unknown.

Sequenced by immunoSEQ multiplex PCR; TCRdb stores in-frame clones only, minus some. The table shows about 120,000 clones, with around nine tenths occurring only once. General study findings and limits: Some public TCRs appeared in many individuals, while most sequences were rare. First-cohort TCR clusters tended to co-occur in the 120 or so validation repertoires, a later analysis found. Reports credit the classifier with highly specific, highly sensitive diagnosis of cytomegalovirus status.

Separation from the roughly 690-subject first cohort characterized the roughly 130-subject validation cohort, to which the donors belonged. The CDR3 loop spans 16 amino acids. V lost 5 bases and J lost 1, with 17 bases in between. Per germline, CDR1 SEHNR and CDR2 FQNEAQ (reference sequence). The sequencing sample was made of PBMCs. The receptor was isolated from a young woman in good health and CMV-seropositive. V usage is TRBV7-9 and J usage is TRBJ1-1; D perhaps matches TRBD1 (5 bases). CDR3: CASSAGPGVGNTEAFF. The CDR3 region has the DNA TGTGCCAGCAGCGCAGGCCCGGGGGTGGGGAACACTGAAGCTTTCTTT.